These 18 T cell receptor beta chains share one sample of origin, sequenced in a study of T cell responses to AZD1222 COVID-19 vaccine. Repertoires were generated with immunoSEQ multiplex PCR, while TCRdb's copy carries only in-frame clones and drops some. In the table there are about 100,000 clones, about nine tenths of which are singletons. The source was peripheral blood, collected on day 0 of AZD1222 vaccination. The receptors originated from an adult in good health.

This sequence joins TRBV20-1 and TRBJ1-3; D not certain. CDR1 is DFQATT and CDR2 is SNEGSKA in the germline V gene (reference sequence). This CDR3 has 14 amino acids. V was cut by 3 bases and J by 4 bases, with 13 bases left in between. The CDR3 region is CSASHSDYGNTIYF. As DNA, the CDR3 is TGCAGTGCTAGTCATTCAGATTACGGAAACACCATATATTTT.

The chain carries TRBV28 and TRBJ1-2; D possibly corresponds to TRBD1 (5 bases). The CDR3 has 16 residues. V was trimmed by 2 bases and J by 4 bases, leaving 17 bases between them. Germline values: CDR1 MDHEN, CDR2 SYDVKM. Here the CDR3 reads CASSLELQRDGYGYTF. The CDR3 bases are TGTGCCAGCAGTTTAGAGTTGCAGCGGGACGGCTATGGCTACACCTTC.

J is TRBJ1-1 and V is TRBV6-2 or TRBV6-3; 7 nucleotides align to TRBD1. The CDR3 is made up of 18 amino acids. V lost 5 bases and J lost 5; bases outside the gene matches: 20. In germline, CDR1 is MNHEY, CDR2 SVGEGT. This CDR3 reads CASSPTGPSLGEGTEAFF. The CDR3, as DNA: TGTGCCAGCAGTCCGACAGGGCCCTCCCTTGGCGAGGGGACTGAAGCTTTCTTT.

The genes are TRBV18 and TRBJ2-6; perhaps D is TRBD1 or TRBD2 (6 bases each). The germline V gene has CDR1 KGHSH and CDR2 LQKENI. The CDR3 length is 17 residues. Trimming shortened V by 3 bases and J by 4 bases, and 16 bases separated the two germline ends. The CDR3 DNA is TGTGCCAGCTCACCCTCAACGGGGGCCGAAGGGGCCAACGTCCTGACTTTC. It encodes CASSPSTGAEGANVLTF.

The rearrangement joins TRBV11-3 to TRBJ2-1, with 13 bases that match TRBD2. J was trimmed by 4 bases and V by 0 bases; bases with no gene match: 9. CDR3 size: 19 residues. CDR1 is SGHNT and CDR2 is YENEEA in the germline V gene. The chain's CDR3 is CASSLDGLAGVSVYNEQFF. The CDR3 DNA sequence: TGTGCCAGCAGCTTAGACGGACTAGCGGGAGTGTCGGTATACAATGAGCAGTTCTTC.

A single count supports this clone. This sequence joins TRBV6-5 and TRBJ2-3; D gene uncertain. The V gene's germline CDR1 is MNHEY and CDR2 SVGAGI. V lost 2 bases to trimming and J lost 6 bases, with 12 bases between them. The CDR3 extends over 14 amino acids. The CDR3 DNA sequence: TGTGCCAGCAGTTACGAGGCAGGCAGGGATACGCAGTATTTT. This gives the protein CASSYEAGRDTQYF.

This sequence joins TRBV18 and TRBJ1-5, with TRBD1 matching 7 bases. V lost 1 base and J lost 5; bases outside the gene matches: 2. CDR3 length: 14 amino acids. Germline V gene data show CDR1 as KGHSH and CDR2 as LQKENI. For the CDR3, the DNA is TGTGCCAGCTCACCACGGCAGGGGGATCAGCCCCAGCATTTT. This encodes CASSPRQGDQPQHF.

V usage is TRBV6-1 and J usage is TRBJ1-3; 7 bases are shared with TRBD1. After removal of 0 bases from V and 0 bases from J, the junction contained 8 bases not matched to a gene. The CDR3 runs to 18 residues. The V gene's germline CDR1 is MNHNS and CDR2 SASEGT. The CDR3, as DNA: TGTGCCAGCAGTGAAGCGAGTGGGACAGCGGACTCTGGAAACACCATATATTTT. Its protein is CASSEASGTADSGNTIYF.

The rearrangement uses TRBV12-3 or TRBV12-4 and TRBJ1-1; no definite D call. Trimming shortened V by 8 bases and J by 4 bases, and 5 bases separated the two germline ends. This CDR3 has 10 residues. CDR3 DNA sequence: TGTGCCAGCGAGAGCACTGAAGCTTTCTTT. Translation: CASESTEAFF.

This chain joins TRBV11-2 and TRBJ1-6, with D unresolved. CDR1 and CDR2 (germline): SGHAT, FQNNGV. V was shortened by 1 base and J by 0 bases, with 13 bases between the two germline ends. The CDR3 covers 18 residues. The CDR3 DNA reads TGTGCCAGCAGCTTAGTCCCTCGGCAGAGCTCCTATAATTCACCCCTCCACTTT. This encodes CASSLVPRQSSYNSPLHF.

The rearrangement uses TRBV2 and TRBJ1-4; tentative D call: TRBD1 (6 bases). Trimming pared 4 bases from V and 3 bases from J, leaving 12 bases between. CDR3 length: 15 residues. CDR1 is SNHLY, CDR2 FYNNEI, per germline. CDR3 DNA sequence: TGTGCCAGCAGTGCTACAGGGTTTGCTAATGAAAAACTGTTTTTT. Protein sequence: CASSATGFANEKLFF.

The chain carries TRBV18 and TRBJ1-3, with a tentative D call TRBD1 (5 bases). The V gene's germline CDR1 is KGHSH and CDR2 LQKENI. The CDR3 is made up of 17 amino acids. Trimming removed 2 bases at V and 0 bases at J, with 14 bases between. This chain's CDR3 is CASSPGATGPSGNTIYF. DNA of the CDR3: TGTGCCAGCTCACCAGGGGCGACGGGTCCCTCTGGAAACACCATATATTTT.

The gene calls are TRBV11-1 and TRBJ1-5, with D tentatively TRBD1 (6 bases). There are 15 residues in the CDR3. CDR1 and CDR2 from the germline V gene are SGHAT and FQDESV (reference sequence). V lost 1 base, J lost 3 bases, and 10 bases lay in between. CDR3 sequence reads: CASSLGTVINQPQHF. Written as DNA, the CDR3 is TGTGCCAGCAGCTTAGGGACAGTCATCAATCAGCCCCAGCATTTT.

The chain combines TRBV11-3 with TRBJ1-2; 10 bases are shared with TRBD1. V gave up 5 bases and J gave up 8 bases; unmatched junction bases: 8. The CDR3 is made up of 14 amino acids. Germline V gene sequence: CDR1 SGHNT, CDR2 YENEEA. CDR3 DNA: TGTGCCAGCAGCATTTCCGGGACAGGGGACGGCTACACCTTC. It is translated as CASSISGTGDGYTF.

The chain joins TRBV19 to TRBJ2-3; 7 bases agree with TRBD2. The germline gives CDR1 LNHDA, CDR2 SQIVND (reference sequence). The CDR3 is 12 residues long. The trim removed 5 bases at V and 4 bases at J, leaving 0 bases unmatched. The CDR3 DNA reads TGTGCCAGTAGTGGGGGGGCAGATACGCAGTATTTT. It codes for CASSGGADTQYF.

This chain connects TRBV15 to TRBJ1-3, with D tentatively TRBD1 (5 bases). From germline, CDR1 is LNHNV and CDR2 YYDKDF (reference sequence). The V end lost 0 bases, the J end lost 2 bases, and 11 bases lay between the germline ends. This CDR3 contains 16 residues. The CDR3 nucleotides are TGTGCCACCAGCAGAGATCAGTGGGGGACTGGAAACACCATATATTTT. It translates to CATSRDQWGTGNTIYF.

J is TRBJ1-3 and V is TRBV7-9; 9 bases are a match to TRBD1. V dropped 5 bases and J dropped 1; count of bases not matched to a gene: 6. Germline lookup yields CDR1 SEHNR and CDR2 FQNEAQ (reference sequence). The CDR3 is 16 amino acids. The CDR3 reads CASSTTGGASGNTIYF. CDR3 coding DNA: TGTGCCAGCAGCACCACAGGGGGCGCGTCTGGAAACACCATATATTTT.

The chain uses TRBV7-2 and TRBJ2-1, with D hard to call. The ends were cut back, 2 bases at V and 9 bases at J, with 17 bases in the middle. Per germline, CDR1 SGHTA and CDR2 FQGNSA. The CDR3 loop spans 15 amino acids. The CDR3 reads CASSLRSSLVGEQFF. CDR3 in DNA: TGTGCCAGCAGCTTACGGTCCTCCCTAGTTGGTGAGCAGTTCTTC.